The clone carrying this T cell receptor (beta chain) appeared a few times. TCRdb processed the 5' RACE reads anew with MiXCR; each CDR3 protein has one entry. The sample carries under 550,000 distinct CDR3 sequences, approximately 19% recorded once. The CDR3 runs to 14 residues. CDR1 is KGHDR and CDR2 is SFDVKD in the germline V gene. Trimming left V 4 bases short and J 4 bases short, with 11 bases between. The data were obtained in a study of T-cell memory formation after mild COVID-19. Sequencing was done on a sample of PBMCs or a T cell subset sorted from them (not recorded which). This chain connects TRBV24-1 to TRBJ2-3; the D is unclear. This TCR was sampled from a man aged 18 to 35 who had mild COVID-19 (a few samples of this study predate the infection). Cell type and time point are not known. CDR3 sequence (DNA): TGTGCCACCAGTGACGCCACGGTCTCAGATACGCAGTATTTT. Translating gives CATSDATVSDTQYF.